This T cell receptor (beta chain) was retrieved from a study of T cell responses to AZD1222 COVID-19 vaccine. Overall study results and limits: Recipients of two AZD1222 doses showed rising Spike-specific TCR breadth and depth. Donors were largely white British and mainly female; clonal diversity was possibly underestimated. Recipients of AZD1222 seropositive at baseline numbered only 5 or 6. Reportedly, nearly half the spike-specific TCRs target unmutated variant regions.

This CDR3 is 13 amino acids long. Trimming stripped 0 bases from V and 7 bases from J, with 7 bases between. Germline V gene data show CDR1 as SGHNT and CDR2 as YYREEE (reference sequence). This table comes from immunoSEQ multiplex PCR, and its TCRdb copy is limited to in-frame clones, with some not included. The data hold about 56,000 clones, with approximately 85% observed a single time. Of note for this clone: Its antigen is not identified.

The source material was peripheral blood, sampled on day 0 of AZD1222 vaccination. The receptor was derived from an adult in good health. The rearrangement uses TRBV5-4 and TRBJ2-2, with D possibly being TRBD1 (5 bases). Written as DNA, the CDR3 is TGTGCCAGCAGCTTGGAGGGGATCGGGGAGCTGTTTTTT. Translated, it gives CASSLEGIGELFF.